What follows describes a single T cell receptor (beta chain). At least ten counts were recorded for this clonotype. Its antigen specificity is not known. There are no base qualities to consult, and no much larger clone falls within one base. This record belongs to a study of CD8 T cells in ankylosing spondylitis (dated by TCRdb to the late 2010s). Notes on the research overall: The study set out to find disease-linked TCR variants by profiling T cell receptor beta repertoires in ankylosing spondylitis patients and healthy donors. The whole study cohort included 95 to 130 healthy donors and roughly 24 ankylosing spondylitis patients. Peripheral blood samples were taken, and synovial fluid was additionally collected from ankylosing spondylitis patients. General study outcomes and caveats: A CD8+ phenotype was shown by the disease-linked clones, which were found at relatively low frequencies in peripheral blood. A TCR beta motif made up of several highly homologous amino acid variants appeared to be characteristic of blood from ankylosing spondylitis patients. The disease-linked clones were reported as significantly enriched in matched synovial fluid samples from ankylosing spondylitis patients. Some motif variants were previously reported in synovial fluid and blood of reactive arthritis patients, suggesting common disease-initiation mechanisms.

TCRdb records Illumina HiSeq 2500 as the sequencer. TCR beta libraries were prepared by quantitative 5'-RACE with molecular barcodes. Processing in the source paper ran as follows. Disease-linked TCR variants were identified with a new computational method built on a probabilistic model of VDJ rearrangement. TCRdb trimmed the raw reads at Q25, called clones with MiXCR and kept productive beta chains. Each entry merges the rows of one CDR3 protein and shows their most common DNA and genes. For this entry, the V and J calls and clone size follow TCRdb and not the study's own pipeline. The sample profile shows under 250,000 distinct CDR3 sequences; 7% to 8% of them were found once. 12% to 15% of the sample is in the top ten clones. Source material: blood, either unsorted or a sorted T cell fraction (not recorded which). The TCR comes from a male donor with ankylosing spondylitis.

The CDR3 reads as follows: CASSAAGVGNEQFF. The bases are TGTGCCAGCAGCGCCGCAGGGGTGGGCAATGAGCAGTTCTTC. The chain joins TRBV7-8 to TRBJ2-1; D gene: possibly TRBD1, on 6 matching bases. There are 14 amino acids in the CDR3, from cysteine to phenylalanine inclusive. Here the CDR3 DNA is all that survives: 42 bases in frame from base 1. The germline ends are 14 bases apart after V is trimmed by 5 bases and J by 6 bases. Via the germline V gene, CDR1 is SGHVS and CDR2 FQNEAQ.